This entry lists 21 T cell receptor beta chains sequenced from one sample in a study of OX40 agonist ivuxolimab in advanced cancers. Sequencing used immunoSEQ multiplex PCR; TCRdb keeps in-frame clones, though not all of them. This sample carries more than 30,000 clones, approximately 79% of them seen once, and the ten largest clones take more than 9.5%. The input for sequencing was CD4+ or CD8+ T cells sorted from blood, taken in a trial of the OX40 agonist ivuxolimab. The source is an adult with an advanced solid tumor such as melanoma, head and neck, liver or kidney cancer.

The chain is built from TRBV4-1 and TRBJ1-5; 10 positions agree with TRBD1. CDR1 and CDR2 from the germline V gene are MGHRA and YSYEKL. V trimming: 4 bases; J trimming: 9 bases; junction bases outside the gene matches: 9. This CDR3 spans 15 amino acids. The CDR3 DNA reads as TGCGCCAGCAGCCCGTCCGGGACAGGGGAGCCGCCCCAGCATTTT. It is translated as CASSPSGTGEPPQHF.

This clone was seen more than once but under ten times. The chain carries TRBV2 and TRBJ1-1; 10 bases align to TRBD1. Germline-derived CDR1 and CDR2 are SNHLY and FYNNEI. Trimming took 6 bases from V and 6 from J; bases not matched to a gene: 7. The length of the CDR3 is 14 residues. In DNA form, the CDR3 reads TGTGCCAGCAGCGGACAGGGGGTTAGCGCTGAAGCTTTCTTT. It encodes CASSGQGVSAEAFF.

The chain is built from TRBV11-2 and TRBJ2-3; D ambiguous. The CDR3 sequence is 12 residues long. Per germline, CDR1 SGHAT and CDR2 FQNNGV. The CDR3 region is CADEGNTDTQYF. CDR3 sequence (DNA): TGTGCAGACGAAGGAAACACAGATACGCAGTATTTT.

The rearrangement links TRBV4-2 to TRBJ2-1; TRBD2 agrees at 8 bases. Germline loops: CDR1 LGHNA, CDR2 YNFKEQ. The CDR3 loop spans 19 amino acids. V lost 0 bases, J lost 4 bases, and 14 bases stayed unmatched. This CDR3 reads CASSQERDGDGGVYNEQFF. CDR3 nucleotides: TGTGCCAGCAGCCAAGAACGAGATGGCGACGGGGGGGTATACAATGAGCAGTTCTTC.

V usage is TRBV13 and J usage is TRBJ1-4; D uncertain. The CDR3 runs to 12 residues. Germline-derived CDR1 and CDR2 are PRHDT and FYEKMQ (reference sequence). Trimming removed 1 base from V and 4 bases from J, with 1 base in between. The CDR3 nucleotides read TGTGCCAGCAGCTTAGTTAATGAAAAACTGTTTTTT. It encodes CASSLVNEKLFF.

The chain couples TRBV5-1 to TRBJ2-1; 15 bases map to TRBD2. Losses at the gene ends were 1 base for V and 7 bases for J; bases not matched to a gene: 3. The germline gives CDR1 SGHRS, CDR2 YFSETQ. This CDR3 region has 16 residues. CDR3 loop: CASSLLGLAGGNEQFF. Here the CDR3 DNA reads TGCGCCAGCAGCTTGTTGGGACTAGCGGGGGGAAATGAGCAGTTCTTC.

The chain joins TRBV2 to TRBJ1-6, with D hard to call. The CDR3 is 14 residues long. Germline CDR1 is SNHLY and CDR2 is FYNNEI. Trimming shortened V by 4 bases and J by 0 bases, and 4 bases separated the two germline ends. The CDR3 DNA sequence: TGTGCCAGCAGTGGAGGCTCCTATAATTCACCCCTCCACTTT. It translates to CASSGGSYNSPLHF.

This clone has a handful of counts. V usage is TRBV2 and J usage is TRBJ2-7; 9 nucleotides agree with TRBD2. This CDR3 is built from 15 residues. Per the germline V gene, CDR1 is SNHLY and CDR2 is FYNNEI. The V and J ends lost 7 bases and 6 bases, in that order; junction bases with no gene match: 13. The CDR3 sequence is CASKSPSGESSEQYF. DNA of the CDR3: TGTGCCAGCAAATCCCCTAGCGGGGAGTCGTCCGAGCAGTACTTC.

The chain carries TRBV9 and TRBJ1-3; unclear D gene. Germline assignment: CDR1 SGDLS and CDR2 YYNGEE. V was trimmed by 2 bases and J by 4 bases, leaving 16 bases between them. The CDR3 has 16 residues. Here the CDR3 DNA reads TGTGCCAGCAGCGTGAAGCCCATTCTCTCCGGAAACACCATATATTTT. Protein: CASSVKPILSGNTIYF. The full variable domain, completed using reference TRBV9 and TRBJ1-3, is DSGVTQTPKHLITATGQRVTLRCSPRSGDLSVYWYQQSLDQGLQFLIQYYNGEERAKGNILERFSAQQFPDLHSELNLSSLELGDSALYFCASSVKPILSGNTIYFGEGSWLTVV.

This chain joins TRBV9 and TRBJ2-2; TRBD1 is a possible D gene (7 bases). The CDR3 is 17 residues long. Germline V CDR1 and CDR2: SGDLS, YYNGEE. Trimming took off 3 bases at V and 3 bases at J, with 18 bases between the two ends. The CDR3: CASSGAVTGDYTGELFF. CDR3 DNA: TGTGCCAGCAGCGGGGCCGTTACAGGGGACTACACCGGGGAGCTGTTTTTT. Looking up the rest from reference TRBV9 and TRBJ2-2 gives the full variable domain: DSGVTQTPKHLITATGQRVTLRCSPRSGDLSVYWYQQSLDQGLQFLIQYYNGEERAKGNILERFSAQQFPDLHSELNLSSLELGDSALYFCASSGAVTGDYTGELFFGEGSRLTVL.

The sample holds one count of this clone. The V and J genes are TRBV5-6 and TRBJ2-6; TRBD1 matches 7 bases. With V trimmed by 2 bases and J by 2 bases, 4 bases remained unmatched. The CDR3 is 16 residues long. From germline, CDR1 is SGHDT and CDR2 YYEEEE. For the CDR3, the DNA is TGTGCCAGCAGCTTTCTTCAGGGGGCTGGGGCCAACGTCCTGACTTTC. It specifies CASSFLQGAGANVLTF.

The chain combines TRBV18 with TRBJ2-7; D might be TRBD2 (6 bases). Between the trimmed V and J ends, which lost 3 bases and 0 bases, there was a span of 9 bases. Germline V gene data show CDR1 as KGHSH and CDR2 as LQKENI. The length of the CDR3 is 14 residues. The CDR3 DNA is TGTGCCAGCTCACCCGCGGACTACTCCTACGAGCAGTACTTC. It translates to CASSPADYSYEQYF.

J is TRBJ1-2 and V is TRBV4-1; D possibly corresponds to TRBD1 (5 bases). V gave up 0 bases and J gave up 7 bases, with 12 bases separating them. CDR1 is MGHRA and CDR2 is YSYEKL in the germline V gene. The CDR3 contains 14 residues. As DNA, the CDR3 is TGCGCCAGCAGCCAAGAAGCCGCTCAGGGTGGCTACACCTTC. Translated, it gives CASSQEAAQGGYTF.

The rearrangement links TRBV5-6 to TRBJ2-7; possibly TRBD1 for D (5 bases). V was shortened by 3 bases and J by 3 bases, with 13 bases between the two germline ends. This CDR3 is 14 amino acids long. CDR1 is SGHDT, CDR2 YYEEEE, per germline. CDR3 DNA: TGTGCCAGCAGCTATCGACAGAACGTCTACGAGCAGTACTTC. It specifies CASSYRQNVYEQYF.

V usage is TRBV6-5 and J usage is TRBJ1-6; tentative D call: TRBD1 (6 bases). Trimming stripped 1 base from V and 10 bases from J, with 14 bases between. The CDR3 loop spans 15 amino acids. The germline gives CDR1 MNHEY, CDR2 SVGAGI. CDR3 DNA: TGTGCCAGCAGTTACTACACAGGGACTCGGTCACCCCTCCACTTT. Translation gives CASSYYTGTRSPLHF.

The chain links TRBV5-4 to TRBJ1-2; D is perhaps TRBD1 (6 bases). CDR3 length equals 16 residues. V was cut by 4 bases and J by 2 bases, with 18 bases left in between. Looked up from germline, CDR1 is SGHNT and CDR2 is YYREEE (reference sequence). This CDR3 is CASSPPGTLNNYGYTF. The CDR3 DNA follows: TGTGCCAGCAGCCCCCCCGGGACACTTAACAACTATGGCTACACCTTC.

A remark on this clone: The same CDR3 is also encoded by other DNA sequences in this sample. The chain employs TRBV5-1 and TRBJ2-7, with D unresolved. Germline V CDR1 and CDR2: SGHRS, YFSETQ. V gave up 0 bases and J gave up 1 base, with 8 bases separating them. The CDR3 contains 14 residues. CDR3 nucleotide sequence: TGCGCCAGCAGCTTGGGGACCATTTCCTACGAGCAGTACTTC. Translation: CASSLGTISYEQYF.

V usage is TRBV7-9 and J usage is TRBJ2-3; D may be TRBD1 (6 bases). V dropped 5 bases and J dropped 2 bases, with 14 bases sitting between them. Germline V gene sequence: CDR1 SEHNR, CDR2 FQNEAQ (reference sequence). This CDR3 region has 15 residues. CDR3 coding DNA: TGTGCCAGCAGCCCTAGCTGGGACACCACAGATACGCAGTATTTT. Protein product: CASSPSWDTTDTQYF.

This chain links TRBV4-1 with TRBJ2-7, with D tentatively TRBD2 (7 bases). The CDR3 sequence is 15 residues long. V shed 2 bases and J shed 3 bases, with 14 bases lying between them. The germline V gene encodes CDR1 MGHRA and CDR2 YSYEKL. CDR3 protein: CASSQLQGGGYEQYF. The CDR3, as DNA: TGCGCCAGCAGCCAACTTCAGGGAGGGGGCTACGAGCAGTACTTC.

This chain links TRBV5-1 with TRBJ2-2; D may correspond to TRBD1 or TRBD2 (5 bases each). V was pared by 8 bases and J by 2 bases, with 13 bases between. Looked up from germline, CDR1 is SGHRS and CDR2 is YFSETQ. The CDR3 runs to 14 residues. The chain's CDR3 is CASDWGFNTGELFF. CDR3 nucleotide sequence: TGCGCCAGTGATTGGGGGTTCAACACCGGGGAGCTGTTTTTT.

The rearrangement joins TRBV15 to TRBJ2-5; 12 bases are a match to TRBD2. This CDR3 comprises 16 residues. V shed 0 bases and J 2 bases; nucleotides not matched to a gene: 1. CDR1 and CDR2 (germline): LNHNV, YYDKDF (reference sequence). The CDR3 loop is CATSRELAGGQETQYF. The DNA for the CDR3 is TGTGCCACCAGCAGAGAACTAGCGGGGGGACAAGAGACCCAGTACTTC.